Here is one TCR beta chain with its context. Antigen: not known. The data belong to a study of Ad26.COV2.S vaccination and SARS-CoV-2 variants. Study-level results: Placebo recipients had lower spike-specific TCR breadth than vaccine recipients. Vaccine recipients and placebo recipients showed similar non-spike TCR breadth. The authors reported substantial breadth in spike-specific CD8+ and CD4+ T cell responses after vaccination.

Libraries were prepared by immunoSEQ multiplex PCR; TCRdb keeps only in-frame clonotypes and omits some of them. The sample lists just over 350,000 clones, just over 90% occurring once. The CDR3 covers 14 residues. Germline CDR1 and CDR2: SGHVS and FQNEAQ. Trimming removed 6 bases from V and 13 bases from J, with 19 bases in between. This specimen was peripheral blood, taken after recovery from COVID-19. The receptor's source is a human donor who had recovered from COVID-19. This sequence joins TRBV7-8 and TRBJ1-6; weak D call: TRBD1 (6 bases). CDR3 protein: CASRPTGYFAPLHF. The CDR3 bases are TGTGCCAGCAGACCGACAGGCTATTTTGCCCCCCTCCACTTT.